These 14 T cell receptor beta chains came from one sample sequenced in a study of OX40 agonist ivuxolimab in advanced cancers. The assay was immunoSEQ multiplex PCR, and TCRdb's table has in-frame clones only and misses some. This sample yields 75,000 or so clones, of which approximately 88% are seen a single time; 6% to 9.5% belongs to the top ten. This sample comprised CD4+ or CD8+ T cells sorted from blood, obtained in a trial of the OX40 agonist ivuxolimab. These receptors were collected from an adult with an advanced solid tumor such as melanoma, head and neck, liver or kidney cancer.

V and J are TRBV4-1 and TRBJ1-6; 7 nucleotides line up with TRBD1. Germline CDR1 is MGHRA and CDR2 is YSYEKL. Losses at the gene ends were 2 bases for V and 6 bases for J; bases not matched to a gene: 13. The length of the CDR3 is 18 residues. CDR3 amino acids: CASSQRITTGISNSPLHF. The DNA of the CDR3 is TGCGCCAGCAGCCAACGCATTACGACAGGGATCTCTAATTCACCCCTCCACTTT.

This chain links TRBV14 with TRBJ2-7; D perhaps matches TRBD1 (5 bases). V was pared by 2 bases and J by 3 bases, with 5 bases between. Germline CDR1 SGHDN, CDR2 FVKESK. This CDR3 has 12 amino acids. The CDR3 nucleotides are TGTGCCAGCAGCCAAAGGGGCTACGAGCAGTACTTC. It codes for CASSQRGYEQYF.

With respect to this clone: Other nucleotide sequences from this sample produce the same CDR3. The J gene is TRBJ2-7, the V gene TRBV10-3, with TRBD1 identical over 10 bases. The CDR3 is made up of 13 amino acids. Per the germline V gene, CDR1 is ENHRY and CDR2 is SYGVKD. The V gene end was trimmed by 10 bases and the J gene end by 2 bases; junction bases not matched to a gene: 5. CDR3 sequence: CATRGQGAYEQYF. CDR3 nucleotides: TGTGCCACTCGCGGACAGGGGGCCTACGAGCAGTACTTC.

The chain is built from TRBV6-5 and TRBJ2-7; 12 nucleotides match TRBD2. The CDR3 spans 13 residues. CDR1 and CDR2 (germline): MNHEY, SVGAGI. V dropped 6 bases and J dropped 7; count of bases not matched to a gene: 4. As DNA, the CDR3 is TGTGCCAGCAGGAGACTAGCGGGGGTGGAGCAGTACTTC. As protein: CASRRLAGVEQYF.

This clone was seen only once. The chain couples TRBV19 to TRBJ1-1; 7 bases match TRBD1. This CDR3 has 14 amino acids. J gave up 0 bases and V 11 bases, and 9 bases lay outside the gene matches. From germline, CDR1 is LNHDA and CDR2 SQIVND (reference sequence). CDR3 residues: CACRGGDMNTEAFF. The CDR3 DNA reads as TGTGCCTGCAGGGGGGGGGACATGAACACTGAAGCTTTCTTT.

This clone has just a few counts. The chain carries TRBV5-4 and TRBJ1-2, with 7 bases matching TRBD1. Germline lookup yields CDR1 SGHNT and CDR2 YYREEE (reference sequence). The CDR3 is 17 amino acids. J was trimmed by 8 bases and V by 4 bases; bases with no gene match: 20. The CDR3 loop is CASSQGPGTDEFWGYTF. CDR3 nucleotide sequence: TGTGCCAGCAGCCAAGGGCCCGGGACAGATGAATTCTGGGGCTACACCTTC.

This chain links TRBV30 with TRBJ2-7; TRBD1 or TRBD2 may be the D gene (6 bases each). Germline CDR1 GTSNPN, CDR2 SVGIG (reference sequence). The CDR3 sequence is 13 residues long. The ends were cut back, 2 bases at V and 7 bases at J, with 15 bases in the middle. The DNA for the CDR3 is TGTGCCTGGAGTCCTTGGGGGGCAGGGGAGCAGTACTTC. It specifies CAWSPWGAGEQYF. Full variable domain (remainder filled in from reference TRBV30 and TRBJ2-7): SQTIHQWPATLVQPVGSPLSLECTVEGTSNPNLYWYRQAAGRGLQLLFYSVGIGQISSEVPQNLSASRPQDRQFILSSKKLLLSDSGFYLCAWSPWGAGEQYFGPGTRLTVT.

The gene calls are TRBV5-1 and TRBJ2-7; 12 nucleotides agree with TRBD1. Germline lookup yields CDR1 SGHRS and CDR2 YFSETQ. The length of the CDR3 is 15 residues. The junction had 7 bases not matched to a gene; V was cut back by 4 bases and J by 5 bases. The chain's CDR3 is CASSPGGTGGHEQYF. CDR3 bases: TGCGCCAGCAGCCCGGGCGGGACAGGGGGCCACGAGCAGTACTTC.

In its sample, this clone was seen a few times. The V gene is TRBV6-6, the J gene TRBJ2-2; D gene ambiguous. Trimming stripped 2 bases from V and 6 bases from J, with 1 base between. The CDR3 contains 11 residues. Per germline, CDR1 MNHNY and CDR2 SVGAGI (reference sequence). In nucleotides, the CDR3 is TGTGCCAGCAGTTACCCCGGGGAGCTGTTTTTT. It codes for CASSYPGELFF.

This clone was counted once. The chain is built from TRBV7-2 and TRBJ1-2; 9 nucleotides align to TRBD1. With V trimmed by 5 bases and J by 1 base, 2 bases remained unmatched. The CDR3 is 14 residues long. Germline loops: CDR1 SGHTA, CDR2 FQGNSA. In DNA form, the CDR3 reads TGTGCCAGCAGCCTGGGACAGGGTAACTATGGCTACACCTTC. Translating it yields CASSLGQGNYGYTF.

V gene TRBV5-4 combines with J gene TRBJ1-2, with 7 bases lining up with TRBD1. The CDR3 length is 15 residues. V gave up 5 bases and J gave up 1 base; unmatched junction bases: 8. Germline values: CDR1 SGHNT, CDR2 YYREEE (reference sequence). The CDR3 DNA is TGTGCCAGCAGACCCGGGACAGCGAGTAACTATGGCTACACCTTC. This translates into CASRPGTASNYGYTF.

This chain joins TRBV4-1 and TRBJ2-1, with 9 nucleotides matching TRBD1. Germline trimming cut 4 bases from V and 8 bases from J; bases unmatched to any gene: 9. The CDR3 extends over 15 amino acids. Germline lookup yields CDR1 MGHRA and CDR2 YSYEKL. CDR3 coding DNA: TGCGCCAGCAGCCCTGGACAGGGGCTCATGGATGAGCAGTTCTTC. Its protein is CASSPGQGLMDEQFF.

The chain is built from TRBV27 and TRBJ2-7; D call uncertain. Germline assignment: CDR1 MNHEY and CDR2 SMNVEV (reference sequence). Trimming cost V 4 bases and J 6 bases, with 10 bases left between them. The CDR3 is 12 amino acids. CDR3 amino acids: CASSSPAPEQYF. In nucleotides, the CDR3 is TGTGCCAGCAGTTCCCCGGCCCCCGAGCAGTACTTC.

This clone was observed once. The J gene is TRBJ2-2, the V gene TRBV4-2; D is possibly TRBD1 (6 bases). V was trimmed by 0 bases and J by 5 bases, leaving 19 bases between them. Looked up from germline, CDR1 is LGHNA and CDR2 is YNFKEQ. CDR3 size: 18 residues. DNA of the CDR3: TGTGCCAGCAGCCAAGATTGGTTACAGGGTGGGTGGACCGGGGAGCTGTTTTTT. Protein product: CASSQDWLQGGWTGELFF.